This TCR beta chain was sequenced in a study of graft-versus-host responses after intestinal transplantation. Study-wide results and limits: HvG clone declines early post-transplant were associated with peak circulating GvH levels.

Points on this clone: Its antigen is not known.

V shed 2 bases, J shed 7 bases, and the junction held 8 bases outside the gene matches. CDR3 size: 16 residues. Germline V gives CDR1 SGHDN, CDR2 FVKESK. Here immunoSEQ multiplex PCR was the method, and the copy in TCRdb shows in-frame clones only, minus some. The profile shows tens of thousands of clones, approximately 95% of them singletons. Sequencing used unstimulated CD8+ T cells sorted from spleen or lymph node cells, obtained before intestinal transplant. The receptor's source is a human donor who received an intestinal transplant. This rearrangement joins TRBV14 to TRBJ1-1; 12 nucleotides line up with TRBD1. In nucleotides, the CDR3 is TGTGCCAGCAGCCAACTACCGGGACAGGGGGCGAATGAAGCTTTCTTT. Encoded protein: CASSQLPGQGANEAFF.